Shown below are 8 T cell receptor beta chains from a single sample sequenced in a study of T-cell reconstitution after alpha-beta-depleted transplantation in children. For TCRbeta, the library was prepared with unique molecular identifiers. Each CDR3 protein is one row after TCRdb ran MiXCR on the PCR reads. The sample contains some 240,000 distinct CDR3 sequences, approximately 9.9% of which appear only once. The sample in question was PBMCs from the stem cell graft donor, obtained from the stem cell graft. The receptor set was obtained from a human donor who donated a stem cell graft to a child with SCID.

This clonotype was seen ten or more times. The CDR3: CASSLVAPYNYGYTF. Here the CDR3 DNA reads TGCGCCAGCAGCTTGGTAGCACCCTATAACTATGGCTACACCTTC. The chain has TRBV5-1 and TRBJ1-2; D remains ambiguous. This CDR3 contains 15 residues. V shed 0 bases and J shed 1 base, with 10 bases lying between them. Germline V gene data show CDR1 as SGHRS and CDR2 as YFSETQ.

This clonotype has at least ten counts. The DNA of the CDR3 is TGTGCCAGCAGATCGACAGGGAATTACTCACCCCTCCACTTT. It yields the protein CASRSTGNYSPLHF. The rearrangement joins TRBV12-3 or TRBV12-4 to TRBJ1-6, with TRBD1 identical over 7 bases. V lost 6 bases and J lost 10; bases outside the gene matches: 9. The CDR3 loop spans 14 amino acids.

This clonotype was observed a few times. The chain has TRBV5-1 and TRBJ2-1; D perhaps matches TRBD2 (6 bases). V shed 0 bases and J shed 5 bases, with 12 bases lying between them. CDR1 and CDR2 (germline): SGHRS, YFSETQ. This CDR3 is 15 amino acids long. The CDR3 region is CASSLGIAGHNEQFF. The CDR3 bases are TGCGCCAGCAGCTTGGGTATTGCGGGGCACAATGAGCAGTTCTTC.

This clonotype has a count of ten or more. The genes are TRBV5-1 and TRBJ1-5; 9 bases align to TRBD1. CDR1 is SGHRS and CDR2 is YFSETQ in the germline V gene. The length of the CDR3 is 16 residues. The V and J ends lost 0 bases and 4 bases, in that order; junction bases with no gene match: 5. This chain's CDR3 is CASSLGGTGPNQPQHF. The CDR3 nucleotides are TGCGCCAGCAGCTTGGGGGGGACAGGGCCGAATCAGCCCCAGCATTTT. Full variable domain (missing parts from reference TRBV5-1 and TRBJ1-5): KAGVTQTPRYLIKTRGQQVTLSCSPISGHRSVSWYQQTPGQGLQFLFEYFSETQRNKGNFPGRFSGRQFSNSRSEMNVSTLELGDSALYLCASSLGGTGPNQPQHFGDGTRLSIL.

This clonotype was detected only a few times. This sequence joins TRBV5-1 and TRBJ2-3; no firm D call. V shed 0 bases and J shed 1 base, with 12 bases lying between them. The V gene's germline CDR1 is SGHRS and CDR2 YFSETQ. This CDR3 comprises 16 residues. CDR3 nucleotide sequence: TGCGCCAGCAGCTTGGAGGGAAAAAGAGGCACAGATACGCAGTATTTT. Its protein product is CASSLEGKRGTDTQYF.

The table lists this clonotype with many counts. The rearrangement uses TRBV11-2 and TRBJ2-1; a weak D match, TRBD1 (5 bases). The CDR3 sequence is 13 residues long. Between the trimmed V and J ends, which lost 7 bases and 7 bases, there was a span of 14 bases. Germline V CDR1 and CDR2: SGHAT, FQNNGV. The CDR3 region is CASNLLGRNEQFF. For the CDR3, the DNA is TGTGCCAGCAACCTACTGGGGCGGAATGAGCAGTTCTTC.

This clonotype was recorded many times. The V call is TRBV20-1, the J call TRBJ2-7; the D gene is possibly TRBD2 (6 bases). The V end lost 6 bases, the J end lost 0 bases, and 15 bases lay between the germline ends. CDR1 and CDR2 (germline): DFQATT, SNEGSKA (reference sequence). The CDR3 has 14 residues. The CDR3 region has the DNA TGCAGTGCAATCAGGGCGGGGAGCTCCTACGAGCAGTACTTC. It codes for CSAIRAGSSYEQYF.

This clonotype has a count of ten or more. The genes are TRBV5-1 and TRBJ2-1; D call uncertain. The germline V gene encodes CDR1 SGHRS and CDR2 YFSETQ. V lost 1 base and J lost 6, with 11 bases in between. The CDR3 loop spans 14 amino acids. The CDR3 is CASSLLMNSNEQFF. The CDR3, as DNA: TGCGCCAGCAGCTTGTTGATGAACAGCAATGAGCAGTTCTTC. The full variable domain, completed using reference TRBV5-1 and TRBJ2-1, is KAGVTQTPRYLIKTRGQQVTLSCSPISGHRSVSWYQQTPGQGLQFLFEYFSETQRNKGNFPGRFSGRQFSNSRSEMNVSTLELGDSALYLCASSLLMNSNEQFFGPGTRLTVL.